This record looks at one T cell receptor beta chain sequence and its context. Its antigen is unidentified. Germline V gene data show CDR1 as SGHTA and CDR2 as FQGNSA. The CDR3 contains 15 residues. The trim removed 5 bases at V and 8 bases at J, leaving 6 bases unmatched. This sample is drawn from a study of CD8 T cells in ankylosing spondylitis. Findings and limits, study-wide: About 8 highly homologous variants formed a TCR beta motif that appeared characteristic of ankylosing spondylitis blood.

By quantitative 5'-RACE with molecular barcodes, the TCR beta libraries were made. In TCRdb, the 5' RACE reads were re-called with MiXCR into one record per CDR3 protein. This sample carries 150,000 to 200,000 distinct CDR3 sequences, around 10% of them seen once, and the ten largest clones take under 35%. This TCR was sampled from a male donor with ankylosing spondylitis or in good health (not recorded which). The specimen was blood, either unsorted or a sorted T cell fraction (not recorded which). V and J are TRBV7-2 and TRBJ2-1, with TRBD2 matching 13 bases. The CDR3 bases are TGTGCCAGCAGCCGGACTAGCGGGAGTGGGGATGAGCAGTTCTTC. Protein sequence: CASSRTSGSGDEQFF.